Listed below are T cell receptor beta chains from one sample, sequenced in a study of lymphopenia after photon versus proton radiotherapy. Assay: immunoSEQ multiplex PCR; the TCRdb copy retains only in-frame clones and omits some. The table lists 8,000 or so clones, 88% of them singletons. This sample comprised peripheral blood, obtained from a patient treated with photon-based radiotherapy. The receptors were sampled from a woman aged 70 to 79 with pancreatic cancer. Both conserved end residues are part of each CDR3. D genes are given only for firm matches. Size tells how often a clone was seen (once, few, many) or the class of an expanded clone, and some rows leave it out.

D gene: -
clone size: -
CDR3 length: 12
J gene: TRBJ2-7
V gene: TRBV21-1
CDR3 protein: CASSRDPYEQYF
CDR3 DNA: TGTGCCAGCAGCAGGGACCCCTACGAGCAGTACTTC

D gene: -
clone size: -
CDR3 length: 11
J gene: TRBJ2-1
V gene: TRBV7-2
CDR3 protein: CASSSLEVPFF
CDR3 DNA: TGTGCCAGCAGCAGCTTAGAGGTCCCGTTCTTC

D gene: -
clone size: -
CDR3 length: 16
J gene: TRBJ2-3
V gene: TRBV7-3
CDR3 protein: CASSQGVGGNTDTQYF
CDR3 DNA: TGTGCCAGCAGTCAAGGGGTTGGCGGGAACACAGATACGCAGTATTTT

D gene: -
clone size: -
CDR3 length: 15
J gene: TRBJ1-3
V gene: TRBV28
CDR3 protein: CASSLSQGIGNTIYF
CDR3 DNA: TGTGCCAGCAGTTTGTCACAGGGTATAGGAAACACCATATATTTT

D gene: -
clone size: -
CDR3 length: 14
J gene: TRBJ2-1
V gene: TRBV7-9
CDR3 protein: CASSPLYAQREQFF
CDR3 DNA: TGTGCCAGCAGCCCACTCTACGCCCAAAGGGAGCAGTTCTTC

D gene: -
clone size: -
CDR3 length: 12
J gene: TRBJ2-2
V gene: TRBV25-1
CDR3 protein: CASSEFPGELFF
CDR3 DNA: TGTGCCAGCAGTGAATTTCCCGGGGAGCTGTTTTTT

D gene: -
clone size: -
CDR3 length: 13
J gene: TRBJ2-1
V gene: TRBV30
CDR3 protein: CAWSVGVHNEQFF
CDR3 DNA: TGTGCCTGGAGTGTAGGGGTACACAATGAGCAGTTCTTC

D gene: -
clone size: -
CDR3 length: 13
J gene: TRBJ2-3
V gene: TRBV9
CDR3 protein: CASSVQITDTQYF
CDR3 DNA: TGTGCCAGCAGCGTACAGATCACAGATACGCAGTATTTT

D gene: TRBD1
clone size: -
CDR3 length: 17
J gene: TRBJ1-1
V gene: TRBV2
CDR3 protein: CASSEPRTGGLHTEAFF
CDR3 DNA: TGTGCCAGCAGTGAACCTCGGACAGGGGGCCTGCACACTGAAGCTTTCTTT

D gene: -
clone size: -
CDR3 length: 16
J gene: TRBJ2-2
V gene: TRBV2
CDR3 protein: CASSEKDLLDTGELFF
CDR3 DNA: TGTGCCAGCAGTGAAAAGGACCTGCTGGACACCGGGGAGCTGTTTTTT

D gene: TRBD1
clone size: -
CDR3 length: 15
J gene: TRBJ1-1
V gene: TRBV28
CDR3 protein: CASSSIQGGNTEAFF
CDR3 DNA: TGTGCCAGCAGTTCCATACAGGGGGGGAACACTGAAGCTTTCTTT

D gene: -
clone size: -
CDR3 length: 14
J gene: TRBJ1-5
V gene: TRBV19
CDR3 protein: CASSIGRVNQPQHF
CDR3 DNA: TGTGCCAGTAGTATTGGGCGGGTCAATCAGCCCCAGCATTTT

D gene: -
clone size: -
CDR3 length: 14
J gene: TRBJ2-5
V gene: TRBV4-1
CDR3 protein: CASSQVPGRETQYF
CDR3 DNA: TGCGCCAGCAGCCAAGTCCCGGGACGAGAGACCCAGTACTTC

D gene: TRBD1
clone size: -
CDR3 length: 17
J gene: TRBJ1-5
V gene: TRBV19
CDR3 protein: CASSPQGGTGKVQPQHF
CDR3 DNA: TGTGCCAGTAGTCCCCAGGGTGGGACAGGGAAGGTTCAGCCCCAGCATTTT

D gene: TRBD1
clone size: -
CDR3 length: 15
J gene: TRBJ1-5
V gene: TRBV29-1
CDR3 protein: CSVEGGGQGDQPQHF
CDR3 DNA: TGCAGCGTTGAAGGGGGGGGACAGGGCGATCAGCCCCAGCATTTT

D gene: -
clone size: -
CDR3 length: 17
J gene: TRBJ1-4
V gene: TRBV4-1
CDR3 protein: CASSQLGDRYMNEKLFF
CDR3 DNA: TGCGCCAGCAGCCAATTAGGCGACCGGTACATGAATGAAAAACTGTTTTTT

D gene: -
clone size: -
CDR3 length: 14
J gene: TRBJ2-7
V gene: TRBV28
CDR3 protein: CASSLRQDSYEQYF
CDR3 DNA: TGTGCCAGCAGTTTACGGCAGGACTCCTACGAGCAGTACTTC

D gene: -
clone size: -
CDR3 length: 15
J gene: TRBJ2-5
V gene: TRBV7-8
CDR3 protein: CASSPGPAHQETQYF
CDR3 DNA: TGTGCCAGCAGCCCTGGTCCAGCACACCAAGAGACCCAGTACTTC

D gene: -
clone size: -
CDR3 length: 11
J gene: TRBJ1-4
V gene: TRBV20-1
CDR3 protein: CSADNNEKLFF
CDR3 DNA: TGCAGTGCAGATAATAATGAAAAACTGTTTTTT

D gene: -
clone size: -
CDR3 length: 14
J gene: TRBJ1-5
V gene: TRBV19
CDR3 protein: CASSDQNSNQPQHF
CDR3 DNA: TGTGCCAGTAGTGACCAAAATAGCAATCAGCCCCAGCATTTT

D gene: TRBD1
clone size: -
CDR3 length: 14
J gene: TRBJ1-2
V gene: TRBV2
CDR3 protein: CASSLQGDFYGYTF
CDR3 DNA: TGTGCCAGCAGTCTCCAGGGGGACTTCTATGGCTACACCTTC

D gene: TRBD2
clone size: -
CDR3 length: 14
J gene: TRBJ2-2
V gene: TRBV7-2
CDR3 protein: CASSLALAAGELFF
CDR3 DNA: TGTGCCAGCAGCTTAGCCCTAGCGGCCGGGGAGCTGTTTTTT

D gene: -
clone size: -
CDR3 length: 13
J gene: TRBJ1-2
V gene: TRBV7-2
CDR3 protein: CASSSRENYGYTF
CDR3 DNA: TGTGCCAGCAGCAGCAGAGAAAACTATGGCTACACCTTC

D gene: -
clone size: once
CDR3 length: 14
J gene: TRBJ2-2
V gene: TRBV7-9
CDR3 protein: CASTSLGFSGELFF
CDR3 DNA: TGTGCCAGCACCTCTTTGGGGTTTTCCGGGGAGCTGTTTTTT

D gene: -
clone size: -
CDR3 length: 11
J gene: TRBJ2-7
V gene: TRBV6-1
CDR3 protein: CASSDLLEQYF
CDR3 DNA: TGTGCCAGCAGTGACCTCCTCGAGCAGTACTTC

D gene: TRBD2
clone size: -
CDR3 length: 13
J gene: TRBJ2-5
V gene: TRBV29-1
CDR3 protein: CSVRRDYQETQYF
CDR3 DNA: TGCAGCGTCCGGAGGGACTATCAAGAGACCCAGTACTTC

D gene: -
clone size: -
CDR3 length: 16
J gene: TRBJ2-4
V gene: TRBV7-2
CDR3 protein: CASSRPIQGYENIQYF
CDR3 DNA: TGTGCCAGCAGCCGGCCAATCCAGGGTTACGAAAACATTCAGTACTTC

D gene: -
clone size: -
CDR3 length: 14
J gene: TRBJ2-7
V gene: TRBV10-3
CDR3 protein: CAISSRTESYEQYF
CDR3 DNA: TGTGCCATCAGTTCTAGGACGGAATCCTACGAGCAGTACTTC

D gene: TRBD2
clone size: -
CDR3 length: 14
J gene: TRBJ2-5
V gene: TRBV30
CDR3 protein: CAWRTAGSLETQYF
CDR3 DNA: TGTGCCTGGAGAACAGCGGGAAGCCTAGAGACCCAGTACTTC

D gene: -
clone size: -
CDR3 length: 14
J gene: TRBJ1-5
V gene: TRBV28
CDR3 protein: CASKRPGVNQPQHF
CDR3 DNA: TGTGCCAGCAAGCGACCGGGCGTGAATCAGCCCCAGCATTTT

D gene: TRBD2
clone size: -
CDR3 length: 16
J gene: TRBJ2-1
V gene: TRBV5-6
CDR3 protein: CASSLGRSGYINEQFF
CDR3 DNA: TGTGCCAGCAGCTTGGGGCGTAGCGGGTACATCAATGAGCAGTTCTTC

D gene: -
clone size: -
CDR3 length: 12
J gene: TRBJ2-7
V gene: TRBV11-2
CDR3 protein: CASSLATSLPSF
CDR3 DNA: TGTGCCAGCAGCTTAGCGACCTCCCTACCCTCTTTC

D gene: TRBD1
clone size: -
CDR3 length: 14
J gene: TRBJ2-1
V gene: TRBV29-1
CDR3 protein: CSVGDRAGVIEQFF
CDR3 DNA: TGCAGCGTTGGGGACAGGGCGGGGGTCATTGAGCAGTTCTTC

D gene: -
clone size: -
CDR3 length: 12
J gene: TRBJ2-1
V gene: TRBV6-5
CDR3 protein: CASSNYHNEQFF
CDR3 DNA: TGTGCCAGCAGTAACTACCACAATGAGCAGTTCTTC

D gene: -
clone size: -
CDR3 length: 15
J gene: TRBJ2-2
V gene: TRBV11-1
CDR3 protein: CASSLAGGQTGELFF
CDR3 DNA: TGTGCCAGCAGCTTAGCGGGAGGCCAGACCGGGGAGCTGTTTTTT

D gene: -
clone size: -
CDR3 length: 13
J gene: TRBJ2-4
V gene: TRBV29-1
CDR3 protein: CSVGEGTKNIQYF
CDR3 DNA: TGCAGCGTAGGTGAGGGAACCAAAAACATTCAGTACTTC

D gene: -
clone size: -
CDR3 length: 16
J gene: TRBJ2-3
V gene: TRBV7-9
CDR3 protein: CASSLADYLSTDTQYF
CDR3 DNA: TGTGCCAGCAGCTTAGCGGACTACCTCAGCACAGATACGCAGTATTTT

D gene: -
clone size: -
CDR3 length: 13
J gene: TRBJ2-3
V gene: TRBV27
CDR3 protein: CASTSSDTDTQYF
CDR3 DNA: TGTGCCAGCACCTCTAGCGACACAGATACGCAGTATTTT

D gene: TRBD1
clone size: -
CDR3 length: 14
J gene: TRBJ1-3
V gene: TRBV5-1
CDR3 protein: CASSPGQGRNTIYF
CDR3 DNA: TGCGCCAGCAGCCCCGGACAGGGTAGAAACACCATATATTTT

D gene: -
clone size: -
CDR3 length: 15
J gene: TRBJ1-1
V gene: TRBV4-1
CDR3 protein: CASSQRGSPPIKAFF
CDR3 DNA: TGCGCCAGCAGCCAAAGGGGTTCCCCCCCGATAAAAGCTTTCTTT

D gene: -
clone size: -
CDR3 length: 13
J gene: TRBJ1-3
V gene: TRBV7-9
CDR3 protein: CASSLSSGNTIYF
CDR3 DNA: TGTGCCAGCAGCTTAAGCTCTGGAAACACCATATATTTT